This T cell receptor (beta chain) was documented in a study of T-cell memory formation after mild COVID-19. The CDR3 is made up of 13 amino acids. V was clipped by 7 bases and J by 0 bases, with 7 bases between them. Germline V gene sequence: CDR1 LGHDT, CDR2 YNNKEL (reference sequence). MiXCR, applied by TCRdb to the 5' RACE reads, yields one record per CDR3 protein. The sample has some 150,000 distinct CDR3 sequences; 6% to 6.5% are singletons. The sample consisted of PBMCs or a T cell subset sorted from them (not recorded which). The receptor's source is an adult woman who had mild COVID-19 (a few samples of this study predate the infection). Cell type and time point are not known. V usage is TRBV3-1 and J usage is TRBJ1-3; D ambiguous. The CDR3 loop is CASTRVSGNTIYF. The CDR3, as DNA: TGTGCCAGCACCCGGGTCTCTGGAAACACCATATATTTT.